This passage covers 15 T cell receptor beta chains from one sample sequenced in a study of control samples from healthy donors and cancer patients. The table came from immunoSEQ multiplex PCR; TCRdb's copy has only in-frame clones and leaves some out. The data contain just under 75,000 clones, less than 90% of them singletons. Sequencing was done on a sample of blood. The receptor set was obtained from a woman between 45 and 65 years old in good health.

J is TRBJ1-3 and V is TRBV18; TRBD1 might be the D (6 bases). This CDR3 is built from 15 residues. V lost 4 bases and J 4 bases, leaving 14 bases between the germline ends. Germline V gives CDR1 KGHSH, CDR2 LQKENI. As DNA, the CDR3 is TGTGCCAGCTCACTAACACAGGGTTTCGGAAACACCATATATTTT. It encodes CASSLTQGFGNTIYF.

In DNA, the CDR3 is TGTGCCAGCAGTTTGACAGGGAGTCAGCCCCAGCATTTT. Protein product: CASSLTGSQPQHF. The chain has TRBV12-3 or TRBV12-4 and TRBJ1-5; 7 bases align to TRBD1. Losses at the gene ends were 3 bases for V and 6 bases for J; bases not matched to a gene: 2. The CDR3 length is 13 residues.

This clone was detected once. The chain joins TRBV5-4 to TRBJ1-1; weak D call: TRBD1 (6 bases). Trimming took off 0 bases at V and 0 bases at J, with 12 bases between the two ends. The CDR3 runs to 16 residues. Germline-derived CDR1 and CDR2 are SGHNT and YYREEE (reference sequence). CDR3 protein: CASSLEGQIMNTEAFF. The CDR3 DNA follows: TGTGCCAGCAGCTTGGAAGGACAGATCATGAACACTGAAGCTTTCTTT.

The CDR3 DNA reads TGTGCCAGCTCACTCGGCTCGACGGCTATTGGAAACACCATATATTTT. Translating it yields CASSLGSTAIGNTIYF. The chain links TRBV18 to TRBJ1-3, with D unresolved. The CDR3 extends over 16 amino acids. Deletions cut 4 bases from V and 3 bases from J, with 16 bases between. Per germline, CDR1 KGHSH and CDR2 LQKENI.

This clone was seen a single time. V is TRBV7-3 and J is TRBJ1-1, with 7 bases lining up with TRBD1. The CDR3 runs 14 residues. Germline lookup yields CDR1 SGHTA and CDR2 FQGTGA. J lost 4 bases, V lost 6 bases, and 8 bases had no gene match. The CDR3 reads CASSQRGLGTEAFF. In DNA, the CDR3 is TGTGCCAGCAGTCAAAGGGGGCTGGGCACTGAAGCTTTCTTT.

The J gene is TRBJ2-7, the V gene TRBV7-8; tentative D call: TRBD1 (6 bases). Trimming cost V 6 bases and J 2 bases, with 17 bases left between them. Per the germline V gene, CDR1 is SGHVS and CDR2 is FQNEAQ. The CDR3 runs to 15 residues. DNA of the CDR3: TGTGCCAGCAGACCGACAGGCCCTTCGCCCTACGAGCAGTACTTC. As protein: CASRPTGPSPYEQYF.

The CDR3 sequence is CASSVVGTGWDWGYNEQFF. The CDR3 DNA reads TGTGCCAGCAGCGTAGTCGGGACAGGGTGGGACTGGGGATACAATGAGCAGTTCTTC. The J gene is TRBJ2-1, the V gene TRBV9, with 9 nucleotides matching TRBD1. Trimming at V came to 0 bases and at J to 4 bases, leaving 14 bases not matched to a gene. The CDR3 has 19 amino acids. Germline-derived CDR1 and CDR2 are SGDLS and YYNGEE.

The rearrangement links TRBV12-3 or TRBV12-4 to TRBJ1-1; D gene ambiguous. Trimming left V 3 bases short and J 7 bases short, with 9 bases between. The CDR3 length is 12 residues. CDR3 sequence reads: CASSFLVGEAFF. The CDR3 DNA reads as TGTGCCAGCAGTTTTTTGGTAGGTGAAGCTTTCTTT.

The chain has TRBV18 and TRBJ2-5, with D perhaps TRBD2 (6 bases). CDR3 size: 15 residues. V lost 0 bases to trimming and J lost 7 bases, with 15 bases between them. Germline-derived CDR1 and CDR2 are KGHSH and LQKENI. CDR3 sequence (DNA): TGTGCCAGCTCACCACCGGGGGGTCTAGAGGGGACCCAGTACTTC. It encodes CASSPPGGLEGTQYF.

The chain links TRBV6-5 to TRBJ2-3; TRBD2 matches at 11 bases. J was trimmed by 4 bases and V by 4 bases; bases with no gene match: 7. The CDR3 consists of 16 residues. Germline V lookup: CDR1 MNHEY, CDR2 SVGAGI. CDR3 amino acids: CASSFTSGSRADTQYF. The CDR3 nucleotides are TGTGCCAGCAGTTTTACTAGCGGGAGTAGGGCAGATACGCAGTATTTT.

The chain combines TRBV2 with TRBJ2-7; D remains unclear. This CDR3 contains 14 residues. V was trimmed by 6 bases and J by 3 bases, leaving 15 bases between them. Germline lookup yields CDR1 SNHLY and CDR2 FYNNEI. CDR3 DNA sequence: TGTGCCAGCAGCCCCGGGCAATCAATCTACGAGCAGTACTTC. Amino acids: CASSPGQSIYEQYF.

The genes are TRBV7-3 and TRBJ2-3, with 12 nucleotides matching TRBD2. Germline CDR1 SGHTA, CDR2 FQGTGA. The CDR3 totals 16 residues. J lost 2 bases, V lost 5 bases, and 5 bases had no gene match. The CDR3 region has the DNA TGTGCCAGCAGCCCAGGACTAGCGGGATTCACAGATACGCAGTATTTT. Its translation: CASSPGLAGFTDTQYF.

This clone has just one count. This chain joins TRBV11-2 and TRBJ2-4; D is uncertain. The ends were cut back, 0 bases at V and 6 bases at J, with 3 bases in the middle. The germline CDR1 and CDR2 sequences are SGHAT and FQNNGV. The CDR3 length is 12 residues. DNA of the CDR3: TGTGCCAGCAGCTTAGAAGTAAACATTCAGTACTTC. It encodes CASSLEVNIQYF.

This chain uses TRBV20-1 with TRBJ1-2, with unresolved D. V shed 6 bases and J shed 3 bases, with 8 bases lying between them. CDR1 is DFQATT and CDR2 is SNEGSKA in the germline V gene (reference sequence). The CDR3 is 11 amino acids. CDR3 region: CSAGPDYGYTF. The CDR3 DNA is TGCAGTGCAGGACCCGACTATGGCTACACCTTC.

The chain combines TRBV27 with TRBJ2-5; 7 positions match TRBD2. V gave up 3 bases and J gave up 2 bases; unmatched junction bases: 9. Germline CDR1 reads MNHEY; CDR2 reads SMNVEV (reference sequence). The CDR3 length is 16 residues. CDR3 sequence: CASSFGLGRGQETQYF. In DNA, the CDR3 is TGTGCCAGCAGTTTCGGGCTAGGGAGGGGACAAGAGACCCAGTACTTC.